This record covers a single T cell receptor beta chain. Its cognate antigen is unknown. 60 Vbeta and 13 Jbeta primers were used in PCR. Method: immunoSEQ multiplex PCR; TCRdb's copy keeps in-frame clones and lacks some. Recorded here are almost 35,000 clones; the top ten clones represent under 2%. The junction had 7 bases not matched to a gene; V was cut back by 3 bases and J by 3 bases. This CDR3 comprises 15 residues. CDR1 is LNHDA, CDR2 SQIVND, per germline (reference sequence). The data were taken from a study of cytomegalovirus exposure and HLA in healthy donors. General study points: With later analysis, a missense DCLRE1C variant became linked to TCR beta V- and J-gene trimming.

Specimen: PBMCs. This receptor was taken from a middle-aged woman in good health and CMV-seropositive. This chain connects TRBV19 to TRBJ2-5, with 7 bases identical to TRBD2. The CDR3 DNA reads TGTGCCAGTAGTATCGGCCTCCTAGCGGAAGAGACCCAGTACTTC. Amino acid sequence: CASSIGLLAEETQYF.